This TCR beta chain was recovered during a study of naive and memory T cell subsets. Study observations and caveats: From naive to CM, EM and EMRA, diversity decreased and Gini increased. There was no ground truth to check naive and memory subset results.

V was pared by 0 bases and J by 10 bases, with 13 bases between. This CDR3 has 14 residues. Per germline, CDR1 DFQATT and CDR2 SNEGSKA (reference sequence). As concerns this clonotype: Its cognate antigen is unknown.

An equimolar mix of two oligonucleotides served as the beta constant-region primer for TRBC1 and TRBC2. Four rounds of PCR amplified the ligated cDNA using nested alpha and beta constant-region primers plus SP2. Each CDR3 protein gets one entry after TCRdb re-called the UMI-ligation and nested PCR reads with MiXCR. The data show around 130,000 distinct CDR3 sequences, 36% seen once. This chain links TRBV20-1 with TRBJ1-6; perhaps TRBD1 as D (5 bases). This receptor was identified in a human donor in good health. Material for sequencing was central memory CD4+ T cells from blood. The CDR3 spells CSARDPSGKSPLHF. The CDR3 coding sequence is TGCAGTGCTAGAGATCCGTCAGGGAAATCACCCCTCCACTTT.